Below are 2 T cell receptor beta chains sequenced from a single sample in a study of chemoradiotherapy in HPV16-positive cancers. Clones were read by immunoSEQ multiplex PCR, and TCRdb kept only the in-frame ones, dropping some. The sample includes about 1,600 clones, about 82% of them seen just once. This specimen consisted of tumor tissue, obtained from a patient who underwent chemoradiotherapy. All receptors come from a human donor with HPV-associated anogenital cancer.

The chain has TRBV5-6 and TRBJ1-2; D unresolved. This CDR3 region has 15 residues. Germline lookup yields CDR1 SGHDT and CDR2 YYEEEE. V shed 4 bases and J shed 6 bases, with 19 bases lying between them. CDR3: CASSHLRSSADGYTF. The CDR3 nucleotides read TGTGCCAGCAGCCACTTGAGGTCATCCGCGGATGGCTACACCTTC.

A single count supports this clone. The chain couples TRBV18 to TRBJ2-7; D is perhaps TRBD1 (6 bases). Trimming left V 2 bases short and J 7 bases short, with 15 bases between. The germline V gene encodes CDR1 KGHSH and CDR2 LQKENI. The CDR3 is made up of 14 amino acids. CDR3 protein: CASSPNDRYEEQYF. The CDR3 DNA follows: TGTGCCAGCTCACCAAACGACAGGTACGAGGAGCAGTACTTC.